The clone carrying this T cell receptor beta chain was counted ten times or more. TCRdb re-called the 5' RACE reads with MiXCR, one entry per CDR3 protein. The sample holds roughly 67,000 distinct CDR3 sequences, approximately 3.7% seen once. This specimen comes from a study of neurological immune-mediated disorders. Study overall: Multiple sclerosis patients numbered roughly 35, of whom approximately 31 were relapsing-remitting and 3 secondary progressive.

The CDR3 covers 18 residues. V dropped 3 bases and J dropped 3; count of bases not matched to a gene: 14. Germline V lookup: CDR1 SGHTA, CDR2 FQGNSA. Sequencing was carried out using PBMCs. The rearrangement links TRBV7-2 to TRBJ2-1; 7 bases agree with TRBD1. This receptor was identified in a man aged 50 or older with multiple sclerosis. The CDR3 region has the DNA TGTGCCAGCAGCTTCTCCCCAACCAGAGGGGGCCGCTACAATGAGCAGTTCTTC. This codes for CASSFSPTRGGRYNEQFF.